The next 15 T cell receptor beta chains were all read from a single sample in a study of T cells in women clearing cervical HPV infection. Here immunoSEQ multiplex PCR was the method, and the copy in TCRdb shows in-frame clones only, minus some. The sample table includes 45,000 to 50,000 clones. Sequencing input: blood buffy coat. These receptors all stem from a woman between 18 and 70 years old with a cervical HPV16 infection that either progressed to CIN3+ or cleared (not recorded which).

Concerning this clone: Sequencing ends 3 residues short of the CDR3 end; the germline J gene provides the rest. The V call is TRBV6-4, the J call TRBJ2-3; 10 bases match TRBD1. Germline V gives CDR1 MRHNA, CDR2 SNTAGT. CDR3 length: 15 amino acids. The J segment lost 2 bases and the V segment lost 6 bases, leaving 5 bases of the junction unmatched. The covered CDR3 bases are TGTGCCAGCAGCGCGGACAGGGGGGTCACAGATACG. Translating gives CASSADRGVTDT. The full CDR3 protein is CASSADRGVTDTQYF.

About this clone itself: The read ends 3 residues shy of where the CDR3 ends; the end is completed using the germline J gene. This chain uses TRBV2 with TRBJ2-2, with D possibly TRBD2 on 6 matching bases. The CDR3 contains 16 residues. Germline assignment: CDR1 SNHLY and CDR2 FYNNEI. CDR3 sequence: CASSGLGDIGTSPLFF. The DNA read from the CDR3 is TGTGCCAGCAGTGGTTTAGGGGATATTGGGACTTCACCG.

A remark on this clone: The read terminates 3 residues before the CDR3 end, so the remaining end is supplied by the germline J gene. The chain has TRBV2 and TRBJ2-2, with TRBD2 identical over 7 bases. Germline CDR1 SNHLY, CDR2 FYNNEI. Unmatched junction bases numbered 7, after V lost 4 bases and J lost 8 bases. This CDR3 has 14 amino acids. The CDR3 sequence: CASSGTSATGELFF. The DNA read from the CDR3 is TGTGCCAGCAGTGGTACTAGCGCCACGGGGGAG.

A remark on this clone: The read terminates 3 residues ahead of where the CDR3 ends, so the germline J gene completes it. This chain uses TRBV6-2 or TRBV6-3 with TRBJ1-5, with D perhaps TRBD1 (5 bases). Germline CDR1 MNHEY, CDR2 SVGEGT. The CDR3 is 17 residues long. V was trimmed by 2 bases and J by 4 bases, leaving 18 bases between them. The CDR3 sequence: CASSYGGGGDWNQPQHF. The sequenced CDR3 bases are TGTGCCAGCAGTTACGGGGGTGGGGGGGATTGGAATCAGCCC.

Points on this clone: The read halts 3 residues ahead of the CDR3 end, with the missing end drawn from the germline J gene. This chain uses TRBV6-1 with TRBJ2-5, with 13 bases matching TRBD2. V trimming: 2 bases; J trimming: 5 bases; junction bases outside the gene matches: 14. CDR3 length equals 19 residues. From germline, CDR1 is MNHNS and CDR2 SASEGT. Here the CDR3 reads CASSERRTSGGLPWETQYF. CDR3 DNA, as far as it was read: TGTGCCAGCAGTGAACGCCGGACTAGCGGGGGACTACCTTGGGAGACC.

A note on this clone: The CDR3 end lies 3 residues beyond the end of the read and is filled in from the germline J gene. The chain joins TRBV6-4 to TRBJ2-1; D may be TRBD2 (5 bases). The CDR3 runs to 15 residues. Trimming removed 2 bases at V and 7 bases at J, with 15 bases between. Germline V CDR1 and CDR2: MRHNA, SNTAGT. CDR3 bases read: TGTGCCAGCAGTGACGGACTCGATAATTGGAATGAG. Translation: CASSDGLDNWNE. The full CDR3 is CASSDGLDNWNEQFF.

Worth noting for this clone: With the read ending 3 residues before the CDR3 end, the germline J gene is used to fill in that end. This chain uses TRBV20-1 with TRBJ1-2, with 8 bases lining up with TRBD1. CDR3 length equals 15 residues. CDR1 is DFQATT, CDR2 SNEGSKA, per germline (reference sequence). The J segment lost 4 bases and the V segment lost 2 bases, leaving 9 bases of the junction unmatched. The chain's CDR3 is CSARWGDRPTYGYTF. The covered CDR3 bases are TGCAGTGCTAGATGGGGGGACAGGCCAACCTATGGC.

Remarks on this clone: The read terminates 3 residues before the CDR3 end, so the remaining end is supplied by the germline J gene. This chain uses TRBV7-9 with TRBJ1-1, with 7 bases fitting TRBD1. This CDR3 spans 13 amino acids. Germline V gives CDR1 SEHNR, CDR2 FQNEAQ (reference sequence). CDR3 sequence reads: CASSLRGVWEAFF. The sequenced part of the CDR3 DNA is TGTGCCAGCAGCCTCAGGGGGGTATGGGAA.

On this clone: Sequence at one end of the junction differs from germline and may be a read error. The sequenced fragment ends 3 residues before the CDR3 boundary, so the rest is inferred from the germline J gene. This chain links TRBV19 with TRBJ2-5, with D possibly TRBD1 on 6 matching bases. The germline V gene encodes CDR1 LNHDA and CDR2 SQIVND (reference sequence). The CDR3 is made up of 15 amino acids. CDR3 in amino acids: CASRPEDRPQGTQYF. CDR3 DNA (partial): TGTGCCAGCCGTCCCGAGGACAGACCTCAAGGGACC.

In the case of this clone: Read data end 3 residues before the CDR3 end; the end is taken from the germline J gene. This sequence joins TRBV5-6 and TRBJ2-7; TRBD1 is a possible D gene (5 bases). Trimming took 4 bases from V and 6 from J, leaving 14 bases between them. Germline CDR1 SGHDT, CDR2 YYEEEE. The CDR3 is 13 amino acids. The covered CDR3 bases are TGTGCCAGCAGCGCAAACCAGGGTTCCGAG. Residues: CASSANQGSE. The whole CDR3 sequence reads CASSANQGSEQYF.

To note about this clone: The same CDR3 also results from other DNA sequences found in this sample. The CDR3 DNA, read in part, is TGTGCCAGCAGCTGGGGGACAGGGGGAGGCACTGAA. Translated: CASSWGTGGGTE. The full-length CDR3 reads as CASSWGTGGGTEAFF. The V gene is TRBV7-9, the J gene TRBJ1-1; 11 nucleotides agree with TRBD1. The CDR3 end is not reached by the read, which stops 3 residues before it; the germline J gene fills it in. Germline V gene data show CDR1 as SEHNR and CDR2 as FQNEAQ (reference sequence). V was pared by 4 bases and J by 4 bases, with 5 bases of the junction left unmatched. The CDR3 spans 15 residues.

A remark on this clone: The read terminates 3 residues ahead of where the CDR3 ends, so the germline J gene completes it. V gene TRBV20-1 combines with J gene TRBJ2-1, with 7 positions matching TRBD1. V was clipped by 3 bases and J by 9 bases; unmatched bases: 11. Germline V gene data show CDR1 as DFQATT and CDR2 as SNEGSKA (reference sequence). The CDR3 spans 14 residues. The CDR3 is CSARPGQSVGEQFF. The CDR3 bases that were read are TGCAGTGCTAGGCCGGGACAGAGTGTCGGTGAG.

Regarding this clone: The CDR3 is cut off 3 residues early in the read; its end comes from the germline J gene. V usage is TRBV19 and J usage is TRBJ2-7; a weak D match, TRBD1 (6 bases). The V gene's germline CDR1 is LNHDA and CDR2 SQIVND (reference sequence). This CDR3 region has 13 residues. Trimming took off 8 bases at V and 6 bases at J, with 17 bases between the two ends. Incomplete CDR3 DNA: TGTGCCAGTTCCGCAGGGGCTGACTGCGAG. It is translated as CASSAGADCE. The entire CDR3 sequence reads CASSAGADCEQYF. The variable domain in full, completed from reference TRBV19 and TRBJ2-7, reads DGGITQSPKYLFRKEGQNVTLSCEQNLNHDAMYWYRQDPGQGLRLIYYSQIVNDFQKGDIAEGYSVSREKKESFPLTVTSAQKNPTAFYLCASSAGADCEQYFGPGTRLTVT.

Details on this clone: The CDR3 end lies 3 residues beyond the end of the read and is filled in from the germline J gene. The rearrangement uses TRBV18 and TRBJ1-4, with D perhaps matching TRBD1 (5 bases). From germline, CDR1 is KGHSH and CDR2 LQKENI. Trimming left V 3 bases short and J 6 bases short, with 11 bases between. CDR3 length equals 14 residues. The CDR3 bases that were read are TGTGCCAGCTCACCGCAGGGAGTGGATGAAAAA. As protein: CASSPQGVDEK. The whole CDR3 protein reads CASSPQGVDEKLFF.

Comments on this clone: The read halts 3 residues ahead of the CDR3 end, with the missing end drawn from the germline J gene. This chain joins TRBV19 and TRBJ2-7, with 8 bases fitting TRBD1. The CDR3 totals 15 residues. CDR1 LNHDA and CDR2 SQIVND come from the germline V gene (reference sequence). With V trimmed by 5 bases and J by 1 base, 7 bases remained unmatched. The CDR3 spells CASSQDRGRSYEQYF. The CDR3 bases that were read are TGTGCCAGTAGTCAAGACAGGGGTCGGTCCTACGAG.